The 7 T cell receptor beta chains below come from one sample, sequenced in a study of CD4 and CD8 cells across lung adenocarcinoma regions. TCRdb re-called the PCR reads with MiXCR, one entry per CDR3 protein. The sample contains about 20,000 distinct CDR3 sequences, around half of which appear only once. Source material: CD8+ T cells from the center of a lung tumor. These receptors came from a female donor with lung adenocarcinoma. The CD4 and CD8 labels of this study may be unreliable.

The chain employs TRBV20-1 and TRBJ1-1, with D perhaps TRBD1 (5 bases). This CDR3 is 14 amino acids long. Trimming shortened V by 4 bases and J by 4 bases, and 16 bases separated the two germline ends. Per germline, CDR1 DFQATT and CDR2 SNEGSKA (reference sequence). Here the CDR3 reads CSATGSGGFTEAFF. DNA for the CDR3: TGCAGTGCTACCGGATCCGGGGGGTTCACTGAAGCTTTCTTT.

Regarding this clonotype: A much more abundant neighbour one base away suggests this may be a read error. The CDR3 does not end in the conserved phenylalanine or tryptophan, so this is likely a read error. V and J are TRBV10-3 and TRBJ2-1; 7 bases agree with TRBD2. Germline trimming cut 2 bases from V and 6 bases from J; bases unmatched to any gene: 7. The CDR3 covers 15 residues. The V gene's germline CDR1 is ENHRY and CDR2 SYGVKD. The DNA of the CDR3 is TGTGCCATCAGTGAGGGGCGGGAGAGGGTCAATGAGCAGTTCTTA. Translating gives CAISEGRERVNEQFL.

This clonotype was counted only a few times. The V and J genes are TRBV6-1 and TRBJ2-5; D could derive from TRBD1 or TRBD2 (7 bases each). TRBJ2-7 matches the DNA end more closely, so the J call is doubtful. The CDR3 is 18 amino acids. Per germline, CDR1 MNHNS and CDR2 SASEGT. The CDR3 loop reads CASSEIGRGEIAGYEQYF. The CDR3 nucleotides are TGTGCCAGCAGTGAAATCGGCAGGGGGGAGATAGCGGGCTACGAGCAGTACTTC.

The chain combines TRBV14 with TRBJ2-2; no clear D gene. V was cut by 5 bases and J by 4 bases, with 5 bases left in between. Germline V lookup: CDR1 SGHDN, CDR2 FVKESK. The CDR3 spans 12 residues. The CDR3 sequence is CASSVFTGELFF. The CDR3 region has the DNA TGTGCCAGCAGCGTTTTCACCGGGGAGCTGTTTTTT.

In this sample, this clonotype turned up once. The J gene is TRBJ2-1, the V gene TRBV20-1; 8 bases match TRBD1. CDR3 size: 14 residues. CDR1 and CDR2 (germline): DFQATT, SNEGSKA (reference sequence). The V gene end was trimmed by 4 bases and the J gene end by 3 bases; junction bases not matched to a gene: 5. CDR3 nucleotides: TGCAGTGCTATGGGGACAGGAATCTACAATGAGCAGTTCTTC. Translation gives CSAMGTGIYNEQFF.

With respect to this clonotype: Without the conserved terminal phenylalanine or tryptophan, this CDR3 likely stems from a read error. Because the CDR3's place on the DNA is in doubt, the DNA is left out and the CDR3 is given as listed by TCRdb. This chain links TRBV4-2 with TRBJ2-5. CDR1 LGHNA and CDR2 YNFKEQ come from the germline V gene. The CDR3 totals 12 residues, both ends included. CDR3 protein: CVAAGFTVLPRV.

This clonotype is medium-sized (0.01 to 0.1%). The chain uses TRBV7-2 and TRBJ2-3; 9 positions match TRBD2. This CDR3 has 17 amino acids. J was trimmed by 2 bases and V by 6 bases; bases with no gene match: 12. From germline, CDR1 is SGHTA and CDR2 FQGNSA. DNA of the CDR3: TGTGCCAGCAGTCCACGTTCGCGGGAGGGCGTCACAGATACGCAGTATTTT. Translated, it gives CASSPRSREGVTDTQYF.